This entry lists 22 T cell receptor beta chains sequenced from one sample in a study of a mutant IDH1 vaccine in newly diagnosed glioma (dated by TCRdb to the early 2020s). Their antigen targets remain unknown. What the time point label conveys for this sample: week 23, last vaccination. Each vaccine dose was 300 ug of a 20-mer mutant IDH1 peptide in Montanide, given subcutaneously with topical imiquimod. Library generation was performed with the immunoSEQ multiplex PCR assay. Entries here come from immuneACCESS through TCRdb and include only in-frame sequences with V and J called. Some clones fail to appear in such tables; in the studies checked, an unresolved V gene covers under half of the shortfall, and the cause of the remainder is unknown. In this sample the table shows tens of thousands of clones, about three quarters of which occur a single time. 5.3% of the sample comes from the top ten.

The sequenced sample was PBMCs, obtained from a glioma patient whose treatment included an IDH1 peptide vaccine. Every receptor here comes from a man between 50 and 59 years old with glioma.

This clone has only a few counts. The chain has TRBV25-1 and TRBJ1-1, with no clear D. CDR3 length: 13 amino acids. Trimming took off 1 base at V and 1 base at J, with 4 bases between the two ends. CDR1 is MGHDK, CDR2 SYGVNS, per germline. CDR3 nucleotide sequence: TGTGCCAGCAGTGAATTGGGGAACACTGAAGCTTTCTTT. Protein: CASSELGNTEAFF.

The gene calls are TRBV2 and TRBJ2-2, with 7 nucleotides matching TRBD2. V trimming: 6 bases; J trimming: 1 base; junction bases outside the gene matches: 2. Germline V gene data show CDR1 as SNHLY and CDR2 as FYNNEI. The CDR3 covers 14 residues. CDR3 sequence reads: CASSGGLNTGELFF. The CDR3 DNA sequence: TGTGCCAGCAGCGGGGGGTTGAACACCGGGGAGCTGTTTTTT. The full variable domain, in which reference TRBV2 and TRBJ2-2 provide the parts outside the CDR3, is EPEVTQTPSHQVTQMGQEVILRCVPISNHLYFYWYRQILGQKVEFLVSFYNNEISEKSEIFDDQFSVERPDGSNFTLKIRSTKLEDSAMYFCASSGGLNTGELFFGEGSRLTVL.

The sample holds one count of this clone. The CDR3 protein is CAMSPTGSGLNYNEQFF. For the CDR3, the DNA is TGTGCCATGTCGCCTACTGGGTCGGGTCTTAACTACAATGAGCAGTTCTTC. The J gene is TRBJ2-1, the V gene TRBV10-3, with unresolved D. The CDR3 runs 17 residues. V was trimmed by 9 bases and J by 3 bases, leaving 24 bases between them. The germline V gene has CDR1 ENHRY and CDR2 SYGVKD.

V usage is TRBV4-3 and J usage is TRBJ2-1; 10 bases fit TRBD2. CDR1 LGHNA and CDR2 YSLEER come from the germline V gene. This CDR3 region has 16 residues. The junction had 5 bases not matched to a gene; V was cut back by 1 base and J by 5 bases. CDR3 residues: CASSQATSGSNNEQFF. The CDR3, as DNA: TGCGCCAGCAGCCAAGCGACTAGCGGGTCCAACAATGAGCAGTTCTTC.

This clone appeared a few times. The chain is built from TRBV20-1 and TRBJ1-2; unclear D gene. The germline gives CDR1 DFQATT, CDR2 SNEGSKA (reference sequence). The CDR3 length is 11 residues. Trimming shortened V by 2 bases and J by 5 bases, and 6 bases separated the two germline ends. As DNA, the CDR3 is TGCAGTGCTAGACCCGAATATGGCTACACCTTC. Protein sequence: CSARPEYGYTF.

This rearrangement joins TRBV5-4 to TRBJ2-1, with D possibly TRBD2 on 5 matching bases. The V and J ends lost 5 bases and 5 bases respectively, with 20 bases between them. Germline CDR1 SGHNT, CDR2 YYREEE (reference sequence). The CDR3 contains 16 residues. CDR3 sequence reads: CASSFPRRTANNEQFF. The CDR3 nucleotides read TGTGCCAGCAGTTTCCCGAGGAGGACCGCGAACAATGAGCAGTTCTTC.

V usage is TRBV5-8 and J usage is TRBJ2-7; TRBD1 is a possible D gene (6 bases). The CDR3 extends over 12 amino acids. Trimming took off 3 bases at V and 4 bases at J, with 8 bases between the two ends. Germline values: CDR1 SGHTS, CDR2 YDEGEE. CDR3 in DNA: TGTGCCAGCAGCTGGACAGTATACGAGCAGTACTTC. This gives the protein CASSWTVYEQYF.

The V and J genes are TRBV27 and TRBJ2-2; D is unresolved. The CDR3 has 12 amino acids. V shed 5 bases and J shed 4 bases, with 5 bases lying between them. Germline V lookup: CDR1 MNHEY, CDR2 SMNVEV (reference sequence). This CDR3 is CASSVLTGELFF. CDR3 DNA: TGTGCCAGCAGTGTTCTCACCGGGGAGCTGTTTTTT.

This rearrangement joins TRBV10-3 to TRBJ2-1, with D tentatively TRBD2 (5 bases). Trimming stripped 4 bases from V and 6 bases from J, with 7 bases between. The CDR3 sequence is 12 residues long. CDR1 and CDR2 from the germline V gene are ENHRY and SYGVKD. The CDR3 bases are TGTGCCATCAGTGGAAGCGGCAATGAGCAGTTCTTC. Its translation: CAISGSGNEQFF.

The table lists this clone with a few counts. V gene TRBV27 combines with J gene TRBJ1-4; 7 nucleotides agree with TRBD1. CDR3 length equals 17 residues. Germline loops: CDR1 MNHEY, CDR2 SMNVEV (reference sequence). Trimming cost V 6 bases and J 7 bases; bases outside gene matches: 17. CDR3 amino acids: CASSSKGGGGYGEKLFF. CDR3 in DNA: TGTGCCAGCAGCTCCAAAGGGGGAGGGGGCTACGGTGAAAAACTGTTTTTT. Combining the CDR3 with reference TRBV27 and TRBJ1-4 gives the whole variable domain EAQVTQNPRYLITVTGKKLTVTCSQNMNHEYMSWYRQDPGLGLRQIYYSMNVEVTDKGDVPEGYKVSRKEKRNFPLILESPSPNQTSLYFCASSSKGGGGYGEKLFFGSGTQLSVL.

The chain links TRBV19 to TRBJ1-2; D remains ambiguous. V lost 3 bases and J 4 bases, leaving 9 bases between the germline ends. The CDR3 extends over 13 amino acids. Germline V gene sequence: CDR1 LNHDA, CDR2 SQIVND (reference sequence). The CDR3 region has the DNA TGTGCCAGTAGTATGGGAGGGAGCTATGGCTACACCTTC. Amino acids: CASSMGGSYGYTF.

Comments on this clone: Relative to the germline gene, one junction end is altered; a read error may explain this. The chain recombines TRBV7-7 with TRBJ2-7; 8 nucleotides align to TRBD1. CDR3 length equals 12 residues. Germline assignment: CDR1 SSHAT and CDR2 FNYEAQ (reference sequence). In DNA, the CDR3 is TGTGCTAGCAGCCCCGGACAGGGTGTGCAGTACTTC. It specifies CASSPGQGVQYF.

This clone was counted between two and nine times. The CDR3 bases are TGTGCCATCAGTGAGTCAGGCCAGGTCCAGCCCCAGCATTTT. Its protein is CAISESGQVQPQHF. V usage is TRBV10-3 and J usage is TRBJ1-5; D call uncertain. The CDR3 is 14 residues long. The V gene's germline CDR1 is ENHRY and CDR2 SYGVKD. The V end lost 0 bases, the J end lost 7 bases, and 10 bases lay between the germline ends.

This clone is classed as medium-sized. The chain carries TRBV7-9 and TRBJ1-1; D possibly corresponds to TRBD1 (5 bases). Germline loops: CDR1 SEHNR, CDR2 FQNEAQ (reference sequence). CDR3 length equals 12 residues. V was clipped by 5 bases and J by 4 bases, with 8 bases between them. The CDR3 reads CASSGAFTEAFF. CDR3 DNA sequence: TGTGCCAGCAGCGGGGCGTTCACTGAAGCTTTCTTT.

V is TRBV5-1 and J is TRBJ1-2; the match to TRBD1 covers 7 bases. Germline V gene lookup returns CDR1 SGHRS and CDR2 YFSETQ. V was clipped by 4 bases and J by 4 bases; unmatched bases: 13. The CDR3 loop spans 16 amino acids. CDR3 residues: CASSGETGKKGYGYTF. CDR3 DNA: TGCGCCAGCAGCGGGGAGACAGGGAAGAAAGGCTATGGCTACACCTTC.

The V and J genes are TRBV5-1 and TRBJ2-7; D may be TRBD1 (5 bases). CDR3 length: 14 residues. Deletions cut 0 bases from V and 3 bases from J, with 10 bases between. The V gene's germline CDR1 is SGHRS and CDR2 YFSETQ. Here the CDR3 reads CASSLAQGIYEQYF. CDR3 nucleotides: TGCGCCAGCAGCTTGGCCCAGGGCATCTACGAGCAGTACTTC.

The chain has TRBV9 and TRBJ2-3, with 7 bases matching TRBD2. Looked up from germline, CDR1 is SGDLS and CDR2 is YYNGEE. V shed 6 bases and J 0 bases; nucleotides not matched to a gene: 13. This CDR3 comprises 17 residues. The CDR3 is CASTIGFTSESTDTQYF. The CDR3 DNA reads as TGTGCCAGCACCATAGGATTCACTAGCGAGAGCACAGATACGCAGTATTTT.

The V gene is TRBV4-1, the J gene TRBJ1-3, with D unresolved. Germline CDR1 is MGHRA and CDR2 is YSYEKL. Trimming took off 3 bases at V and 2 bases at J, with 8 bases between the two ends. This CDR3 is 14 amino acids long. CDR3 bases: TGCGCCAGCAGCCATATAGCACCTGGAAACACCATATATTTT. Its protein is CASSHIAPGNTIYF.

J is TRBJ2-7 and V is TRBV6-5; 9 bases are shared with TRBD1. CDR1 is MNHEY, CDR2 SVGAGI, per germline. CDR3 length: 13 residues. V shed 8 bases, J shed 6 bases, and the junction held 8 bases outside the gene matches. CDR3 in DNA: TGTGCCAGCGGCCGGGACAGGGAGGGCGAGCAGTACTTC. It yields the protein CASGRDREGEQYF.

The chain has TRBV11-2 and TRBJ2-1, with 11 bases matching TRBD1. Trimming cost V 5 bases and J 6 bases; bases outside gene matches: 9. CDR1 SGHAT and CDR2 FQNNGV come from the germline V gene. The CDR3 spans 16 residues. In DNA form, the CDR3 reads TGTGCCAGCAGCCGGGGGGACAGGGGGGGTTCCAATGAGCAGTTCTTC. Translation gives CASSRGDRGGSNEQFF. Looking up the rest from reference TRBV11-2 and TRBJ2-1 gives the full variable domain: EAGVAQSPRYKIIEKRQSVAFWCNPISGHATLYWYQQILGQGPKLLIQFQNNGVVDDSQLPKDRFSAERLKGVDSTLKIQPAKLEDSAVYLCASSRGDRGGSNEQFFGPGTRLTVL.

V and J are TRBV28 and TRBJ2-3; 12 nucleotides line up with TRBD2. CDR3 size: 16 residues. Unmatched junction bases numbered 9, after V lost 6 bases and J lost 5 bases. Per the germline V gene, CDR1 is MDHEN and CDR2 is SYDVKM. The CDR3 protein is CASSLTTSGGEDTQYF. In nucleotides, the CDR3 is TGTGCCAGCAGCCTAACGACTAGCGGGGGTGAAGATACGCAGTATTTT.

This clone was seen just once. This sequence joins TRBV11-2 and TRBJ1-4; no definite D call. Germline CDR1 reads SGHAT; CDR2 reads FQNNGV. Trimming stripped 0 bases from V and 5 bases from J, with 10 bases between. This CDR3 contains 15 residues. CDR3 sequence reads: CASSLDRVRNEKLFF. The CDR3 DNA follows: TGTGCCAGCAGCTTAGATCGGGTCAGGAATGAAAAACTGTTTTTT.